Reported below is one T cell receptor beta chain. The data derive from a study of blood T cell repertoires in COVID-19. The wider study: There were acute and convalescent COVID-19 samples, and they came from the United States, Italy and Spain.

Source study methods: Reference gene primer amplification gave nucleated cell count estimates. Measured with immunoSEQ multiplex PCR; TCRdb has only the in-frame clones, and not every one. D and trimming come from the DNA, and the V and J calls and clone size come from that table. The table lists 120,000 or so clones, around 82% of them singletons. Germline CDR1 reads SGHRS; CDR2 reads YFSETQ. Trimming took off 4 bases at V and 9 bases at J, with 16 bases between the two ends. The CDR3 spans 13 residues. Sequencing was performed on peripheral blood. The sequence derives from a young man with COVID-19, enrolled during active disease. The chain links TRBV5-1 to TRBJ1-1; D possibly corresponds to TRBD1 (5 bases). The CDR3 DNA reads TGCGCCAGCAGCCGGGGGTATGAACGGAAAGCTTTCTTT. It translates to CASSRGYERKAFF.